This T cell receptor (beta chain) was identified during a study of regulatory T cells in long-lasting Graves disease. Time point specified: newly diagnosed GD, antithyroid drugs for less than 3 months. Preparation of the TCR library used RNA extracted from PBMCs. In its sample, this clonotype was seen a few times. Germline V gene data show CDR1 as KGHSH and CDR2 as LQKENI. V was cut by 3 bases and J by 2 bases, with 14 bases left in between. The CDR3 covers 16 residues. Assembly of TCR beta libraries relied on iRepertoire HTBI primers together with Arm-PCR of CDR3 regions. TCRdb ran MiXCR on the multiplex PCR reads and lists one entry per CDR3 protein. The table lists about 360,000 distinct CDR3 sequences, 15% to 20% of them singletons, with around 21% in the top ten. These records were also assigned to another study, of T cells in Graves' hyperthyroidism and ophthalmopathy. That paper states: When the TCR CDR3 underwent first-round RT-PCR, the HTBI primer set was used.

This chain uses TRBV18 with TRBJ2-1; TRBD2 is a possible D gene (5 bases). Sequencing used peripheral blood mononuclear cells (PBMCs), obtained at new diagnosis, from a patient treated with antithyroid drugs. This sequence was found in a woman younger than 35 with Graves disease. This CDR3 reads CASSPYGVPPYNEQFF. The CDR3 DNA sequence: TGTGCCAGCTCACCTTACGGGGTCCCACCCTACAATGAGCAGTTCTTC.